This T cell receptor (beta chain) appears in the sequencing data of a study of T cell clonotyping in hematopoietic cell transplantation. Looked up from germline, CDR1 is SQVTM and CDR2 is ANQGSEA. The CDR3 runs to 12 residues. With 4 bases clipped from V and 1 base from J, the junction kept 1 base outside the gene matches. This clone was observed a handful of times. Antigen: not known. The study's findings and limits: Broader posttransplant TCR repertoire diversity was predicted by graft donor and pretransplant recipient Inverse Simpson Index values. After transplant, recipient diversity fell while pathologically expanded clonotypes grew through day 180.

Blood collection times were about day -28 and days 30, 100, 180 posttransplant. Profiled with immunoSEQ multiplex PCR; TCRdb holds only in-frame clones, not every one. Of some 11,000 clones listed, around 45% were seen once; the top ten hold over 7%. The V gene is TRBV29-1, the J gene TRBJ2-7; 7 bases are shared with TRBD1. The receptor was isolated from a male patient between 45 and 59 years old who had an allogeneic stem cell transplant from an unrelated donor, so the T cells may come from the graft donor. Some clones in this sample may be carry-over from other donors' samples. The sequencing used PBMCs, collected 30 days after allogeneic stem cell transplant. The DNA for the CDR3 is TGCAGCGTTGGGACAGGTTCCTACGAGCAGTACTTC. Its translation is CSVGTGSYEQYF.